The T cell receptor (beta chain) described here comes from a study of blood T cell repertoires in COVID-19. The wider study: Material from acute and convalescent COVID-19 was sourced from the United States, Italy and Spain. PBMCs, B-cell-depleted T cells, or T cells were the source of the cDNA or gDNA that made up the material.

The germline gives CDR1 LGHNA, CDR2 YSLEER. V gave up 1 base and J gave up 6 bases; unmatched junction bases: 10. CDR3 size: 17 residues. Per the original data handling: Amplification of reference gene primers was used by the study to estimate nucleated cell counts. Profiling relied on immunoSEQ multiplex PCR, and the TCRdb table lists in-frame clones only, not all of them. That table furnishes V, J and clone size, whereas the DNA furnished D and trimming. The sample comprises roughly 150,000 clones, around 81% of which are singletons, and approximately 11% rests with the top ten. Source material: peripheral blood. V gene TRBV4-3 combines with J gene TRBJ2-7; 12 bases map to TRBD2. The origin of this receptor is a man between 70 and 80 years old with active or convalescent COVID-19. CDR3 residues: CASSQVILLAGGREQYF. The CDR3 DNA follows: TGCGCCAGCAGCCAAGTAATCCTGCTAGCGGGGGGGCGCGAGCAGTACTTC.